What follows are 21 T cell receptor beta chains derived from one specimen sequenced in a study of shared clonotypes between healthy human individuals. The data were produced by immunoSEQ multiplex PCR, yet TCRdb's version contains in-frame clones alone and is incomplete. The sample has about 710,000 clones, more than 70% seen once. Sequenced material: memory CD4+ T cells sorted from blood. As to subset: CD45RA-negative fraction. The receptors stem from a woman in her twenties or thirties in good health.

For this clone: The sample contains more than one DNA sequence encoding this CDR3. Here the CDR3 DNA reads TGCGCCAGCAGCCAATTGGGCGAGCAGTACTTC. It codes for CASSQLGEQYF. The chain combines TRBV4-1 with TRBJ2-7; D gene uncertain. The CDR3 extends over 11 amino acids. Looked up from germline, CDR1 is MGHRA and CDR2 is YSYEKL. V lost 2 bases and J 6 bases, leaving 5 bases between the germline ends.

The genes are TRBV5-4 and TRBJ2-3; either TRBD1 or TRBD2 may fit D (5 bases each). This CDR3 is 16 amino acids long. Trimming took off 1 base at V and 2 bases at J, with 14 bases between the two ends. From germline, CDR1 is SGHNT and CDR2 YYREEE (reference sequence). The CDR3 DNA follows: TGTGCCAGCAGCTTGATGGGGCGGGCCCCCACAGATACGCAGTATTTT. This gives the protein CASSLMGRAPTDTQYF.

The chain carries TRBV9 and TRBJ2-7; tentatively, D is TRBD2 (5 bases). This CDR3 contains 15 residues. V was pared by 4 bases and J by 3 bases, with 17 bases between. Germline V CDR1 and CDR2: SGDLS, YYNGEE. The CDR3 protein is CASSPRAGVVYEQYF. The CDR3 DNA follows: TGTGCCAGCAGCCCCCGCGCGGGCGTGGTCTACGAGCAGTACTTC.

The V call is TRBV7-9, the J call TRBJ2-7; 8 bases match TRBD2. Germline CDR1 reads SEHNR; CDR2 reads FQNEAQ (reference sequence). The CDR3 has 14 residues. The V gene end was trimmed by 6 bases and the J gene end by 4 bases; junction bases not matched to a gene: 8. Here the CDR3 reads CASSSQREWYEQYF. The DNA for the CDR3 is TGTGCCAGCAGTTCGCAGCGGGAGTGGTACGAGCAGTACTTC.

In this sample, this clone turned up a few times. The chain is built from TRBV14 and TRBJ2-3; D assignment may be TRBD1 or TRBD2 (5 bases each). Looked up from germline, CDR1 is SGHDN and CDR2 is FVKESK. The CDR3 is 14 residues long. Trimming cost V 3 bases and J 0 bases, with 7 bases left between them. The CDR3 loop reads CASSHGTSTDTQYF. CDR3 bases: TGTGCCAGCAGCCATGGGACCAGCACAGATACGCAGTATTTT.

J is TRBJ2-3 and V is TRBV27; unclear D gene. CDR1 is MNHEY and CDR2 is SMNVEV in the germline V gene (reference sequence). There are 14 residues in the CDR3. Trimming stripped 8 bases from V and 1 base from J, with 13 bases between. CDR3 sequence: CASQRRGGTDTQYF. The CDR3 DNA follows: TGTGCCAGCCAACGGCGAGGTGGCACAGATACGCAGTATTTT.

This chain joins TRBV11-2 and TRBJ2-5, with a weak D call TRBD2 (7 bases). This CDR3 spans 15 amino acids. From germline, CDR1 is SGHAT and CDR2 FQNNGV. V was pared by 3 bases and J by 4 bases, with 15 bases between. This CDR3 is CASSLGGGGGETQYF. CDR3 DNA: TGTGCCAGCAGCTTGGGAGGGGGAGGTGGAGAGACCCAGTACTTC.

J is TRBJ2-7 and V is TRBV29-1, with D possibly matching TRBD1 (7 bases). Trimming left V 1 base short and J 4 bases short, with 11 bases between. Germline-derived CDR1 and CDR2 are SQVTM and ANQGSEA. CDR3 length: 13 residues. The CDR3 bases are TGCAGCGTTGAAGCGGAGGGGGCGTACGAGCAGTACTTC. Protein: CSVEAEGAYEQYF.

There are a few counts of this clone. The junction and the germline gene differ at one end; a read error may be behind it. The V and J genes are TRBV5-1 and TRBJ2-2; D is unclear. The CDR3 runs 12 residues. Germline V gene data show CDR1 as SGHRS and CDR2 as YFSETQ. For the CDR3, the DNA is TGCGCCAGCAGCTTGGACACAGGGGAGCTGTTTTTT. It codes for CASSLDTGELFF.

This rearrangement joins TRBV25-1 to TRBJ2-7; weak D call: TRBD1 (6 bases). Deletions cut 4 bases from V and 4 bases from J, with 17 bases between. CDR1 and CDR2 from the germline V gene are MGHDK and SYGVNS. There are 15 residues in the CDR3. The CDR3 sequence: CASSVQGTVPYEQYF. CDR3 DNA sequence: TGTGCCAGCAGTGTACAGGGAACGGTCCCTTACGAGCAGTACTTC.

The chain has TRBV7-2 and TRBJ2-2; D unclear. Trimming pared 5 bases from V and 4 bases from J, leaving 20 bases between. The CDR3 length is 17 residues. Germline V gene sequence: CDR1 SGHTA, CDR2 FQGNSA. As DNA, the CDR3 is TGTGCCAGCAGCCCGATGTCAGCGTTCGATATCACCGGGGAGCTGTTTTTT. It encodes CASSPMSAFDITGELFF.

The DNA of the CDR3 is TGTGCCAGCAGTTTGTGGGGAGGGGGCGGTTTCTTT. It encodes CASSLWGGGGFF. This sequence joins TRBV28 and TRBJ1-1; 7 bases are a match to TRBD1. Germline CDR1 and CDR2: MDHEN and SYDVKM. CDR3 size: 12 residues. J was trimmed by 13 bases and V by 3 bases; bases with no gene match: 8. The full variable domain, its missing parts supplied by reference TRBV28 and TRBJ1-1, is DVKVTQSSRYLVKRTGEKVFLECVQDMDHENMFWYRQDPGLGLRLIYFSYDVKMKEKGDIPEGYSVSREKKERFSLILESASTNQTSMYLCASSLWGGGGFFGQGTRLTVV.

This sequence joins TRBV7-2 and TRBJ1-1; weak D call: TRBD1 (5 bases). Germline values: CDR1 SGHTA, CDR2 FQGNSA. The CDR3 has 16 residues. Trimming took off 2 bases at V and 4 bases at J, with 17 bases between the two ends. CDR3 protein: CASSLRAGGDGTEAFF. The CDR3, as DNA: TGTGCCAGCAGCTTAAGGGCTGGGGGGGATGGCACTGAAGCTTTCTTT.

The chain employs TRBV28 and TRBJ1-5; 9 positions agree with TRBD1. CDR3 length: 15 residues. The germline V gene encodes CDR1 MDHEN and CDR2 SYDVKM. V trimming: 4 bases; J trimming: 4 bases; junction bases outside the gene matches: 5. The CDR3 here is CASSYGGQGNQPQHF. Written as DNA, the CDR3 is TGTGCCAGCAGTTACGGGGGACAGGGAAATCAGCCCCAGCATTTT.

The chain joins TRBV11-3 to TRBJ2-5, with 9 bases aligning to TRBD2. J lost 2 bases, V lost 5 bases, and 12 bases had no gene match. The V gene's germline CDR1 is SGHNT and CDR2 YENEEA. This CDR3 is built from 17 residues. The CDR3 is CASSPSNSGSGQETQYF. CDR3 bases: TGTGCCAGCAGCCCGTCAAATAGCGGGAGTGGGCAAGAGACCCAGTACTTC.

This sequence joins TRBV2 and TRBJ2-1; TRBD2 is a possible D gene (6 bases). The CDR3 has 14 residues. CDR1 SNHLY and CDR2 FYNNEI come from the germline V gene. V gave up 7 bases and J gave up 3 bases, with 13 bases separating them. CDR3: CASIREASYNEQFF. CDR3 DNA: TGTGCCAGCATCAGGGAGGCTAGCTACAATGAGCAGTTCTTC.

This clone appeared a few times. This chain links TRBV28 with TRBJ2-3, with 12 bases identical to TRBD2. The CDR3 totals 16 residues. The J segment lost 2 bases and the V segment lost 6 bases, leaving 6 bases of the junction unmatched. Germline V lookup: CDR1 MDHEN, CDR2 SYDVKM. CDR3 residues: CASSASGRALTDTQYF. For the CDR3, the DNA is TGTGCCAGCAGCGCTAGCGGGAGGGCCCTCACAGATACGCAGTATTTT.

This chain joins TRBV10-2 and TRBJ2-7, with 8 bases that match TRBD2. V lost 0 bases and J lost 6; bases outside the gene matches: 7. This CDR3 contains 15 residues. Germline values: CDR1 WSHSY, CDR2 SAAADI. The CDR3 nucleotides are TGCGCCAGCAGTGAGTCGGGACTAGTGATCCCCGAGCAGTACTTC. Its protein product is CASSESGLVIPEQYF.

The chain is built from TRBV19 and TRBJ2-3; 9 nucleotides line up with TRBD2. The CDR3 contains 15 residues. Germline-derived CDR1 and CDR2 are LNHDA and SQIVND (reference sequence). V gave up 5 bases and J gave up 9 bases; unmatched junction bases: 12. CDR3 sequence reads: CASSPIAGAQGTQYF. The CDR3 DNA reads as TGTGCCAGTAGTCCAATAGCGGGAGCCCAAGGGACGCAGTATTTT.

The chain links TRBV28 to TRBJ2-3; the D is unclear. This CDR3 is 13 amino acids long. Germline V gene data show CDR1 as MDHEN and CDR2 as SYDVKM. V was shortened by 6 bases and J by 1 base, with 8 bases between the two germline ends. The CDR3: CASREYGTDTQYF. Written as DNA, the CDR3 is TGTGCCAGCAGGGAGTACGGCACAGATACGCAGTATTTT. Drawing the rest from reference TRBV28 and TRBJ2-3, the complete variable domain is DVKVTQSSRYLVKRTGEKVFLECVQDMDHENMFWYRQDPGLGLRLIYFSYDVKMKEKGDIPEGYSVSREKKERFSLILESASTNQTSMYLCASREYGTDTQYFGPGTRLTVL.

V gene TRBV5-1 combines with J gene TRBJ2-1; TRBD2 agrees at 8 bases. V shed 4 bases and J 3 bases; nucleotides not matched to a gene: 6. There are 15 residues in the CDR3. Germline V gene sequence: CDR1 SGHRS, CDR2 YFSETQ. CDR3 nucleotides: TGCGCCAGCAGCGTAAGTAGCGGGAACTACAATGAGCAGTTCTTC. It encodes CASSVSSGNYNEQFF. The variable domain in full, completed from reference TRBV5-1 and TRBJ2-1, reads KAGVTQTPRYLIKTRGQQVTLSCSPISGHRSVSWYQQTPGQGLQFLFEYFSETQRNKGNFPGRFSGRQFSNSRSEMNVSTLELGDSALYLCASSVSSGNYNEQFFGPGTRLTVL.